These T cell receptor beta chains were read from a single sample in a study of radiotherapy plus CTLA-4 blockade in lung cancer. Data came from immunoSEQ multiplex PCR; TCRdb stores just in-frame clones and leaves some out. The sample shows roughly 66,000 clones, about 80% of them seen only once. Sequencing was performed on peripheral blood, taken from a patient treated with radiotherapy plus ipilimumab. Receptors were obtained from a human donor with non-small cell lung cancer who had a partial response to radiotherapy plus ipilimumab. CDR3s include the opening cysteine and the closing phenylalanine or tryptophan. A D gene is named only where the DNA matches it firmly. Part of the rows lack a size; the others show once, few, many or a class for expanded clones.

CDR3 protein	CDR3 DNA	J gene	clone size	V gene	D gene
CASSIGTSGNDEQYF	TGTGCCAGCAGCATCGGGACTAGCGGGAACGACGAGCAGTACTTC	TRBJ2-7	.	TRBV6-6	TRBD2
CASSYLRGNEKLFF	TGCGCCAGCAGCTACCTCAGGGGTAATGAAAAACTGTTTTTT	TRBJ1-4	.	TRBV4-1	.
CASSIRDRGPTEAFF	TGTGCCAGTAGTATCAGGGACAGGGGGCCGACTGAAGCTTTCTTT	TRBJ1-1	.	TRBV19	TRBD1
CASSSFGQGSKNSPLHF	TGTGCCAGCAGCTCCTTTGGGCAGGGTAGTAAGAATTCACCCCTCCACTTT	TRBJ1-6	.	TRBV7-9	.
CASSSHRGDQPQHF	TGTGCCAGCAGTTCTCACAGGGGGGATCAGCCCCAGCATTTT	TRBJ1-5	once	TRBV27	TRBD1
CASSDGTGGTGELFF	TGCGCCAGCAGTGATGGGACTGGCGGCACCGGGGAGCTGTTTTTT	TRBJ2-2	once	TRBV10-2	.
CASLKQGTDGYTF	TGTGCCAGCCTAAAACAGGGGACGGATGGCTACACCTTC	TRBJ1-2	.	TRBV5-8	TRBD1
CASSPPGQRVYNEQFF	TGTGCCAGCAGCCCTCCGGGACAGCGGGTCTACAATGAGCAGTTCTTC	TRBJ2-1	.	TRBV5-5	.
CASSQDIAGVNTEAFF	TGCGCCAGCAGCCAAGATATCGCAGGCGTGAACACTGAAGCTTTCTTT	TRBJ1-1	few	TRBV4-1	.
CASSLLAGPNYGYTF	TGTGCCAGCAGTTTACTCGCAGGTCCTAACTATGGCTACACCTTC	TRBJ1-2	.	TRBV27	.
CASSSRTSGVVNEQFF	TGCGCCAGCAGCTCTCGGACTAGCGGGGTAGTTAATGAGCAGTTCTTC	TRBJ2-1	once	TRBV5-1	TRBD2
CAWTLSNEQFF	TGTGCCTGGACTCTCAGCAATGAGCAGTTCTTC	TRBJ2-1	.	TRBV30	.
CAVGREGLNEQFF	TGTGCCGTGGGGCGGGAGGGCCTCAATGAGCAGTTCTTC	TRBJ2-1	.	TRBV6-5	TRBD2
CASSSRGGTQYF	TGTGCCAGCAGCTCCCGAGGGGGTACGCAGTATTTT	TRBJ2-3	.	TRBV7-3	.
CSGGDRAHEQYF	TGCAGCGGGGGGGACAGGGCCCACGAGCAGTACTTC	TRBJ2-7	.	TRBV29-1	TRBD1
CASSSHRATGSPQHF	TGTGCCAGCAGTTCTCACCGAGCAACAGGGTCGCCCCAGCATTTT	TRBJ1-5	.	TRBV28	.
CASSRQGARGGYTF	TGTGCCAGCAGTAGACAGGGGGCTAGAGGTGGCTACACCTTC	TRBJ1-2	.	TRBV6-9	TRBD1
CASSEALGPLQPQHF	TGTGCCAGCAGTGAAGCGCTGGGGCCGTTACAGCCCCAGCATTTT	TRBJ1-5	.	TRBV2	.
CASRGAGGPGDIQYF	TGTGCCAGCAGGGGAGCGGGAGGGCCCGGGGACATTCAGTACTTC	TRBJ2-4	.	TRBV11-2	TRBD2
CASSPGTSGRTDTQYF	TGTGCCAGCAGCCCCGGGACTAGCGGGAGGACAGATACGCAGTATTTT	TRBJ2-3	.	TRBV11-2	TRBD2
CASSLRFRADTQYF	TGCGCCAGCAGCTTACGTTTCCGCGCAGATACGCAGTATTTT	TRBJ2-3	.	TRBV5-1	.
CASSESGTGRYEQYF	TGTGCCAGCAGCGAGTCCGGGACAGGGAGGTACGAGCAGTACTTC	TRBJ2-7	.	TRBV9	TRBD1
CASSLGGAGELFF	TGTGCCAGCAGCTTAGGGGGGGCCGGGGAGCTGTTTTTT	TRBJ2-2	few	TRBV11-2	.
CAISEFSDSSQPQHF	TGTGCCATCAGTGAGTTCTCGGACAGTTCTCAGCCCCAGCATTTT	TRBJ1-5	.	TRBV10-3	.
CASSLQDRGNNEQYF	TGCGCCAGCAGCTTGCAGGACAGGGGGAACAACGAGCAGTACTTC	TRBJ2-7	.	TRBV5-1	TRBD1
CASSLVGTGVNEQFF	TGTGCCAGCAGCTTAGTCGGGACAGGGGTCAATGAGCAGTTCTTC	TRBJ2-1	.	TRBV7-6	TRBD1
CASSSPGGAGNEQFF	TGTGCCAGCAGCTCGCCGGGGGGGGCGGGTAATGAGCAGTTCTTC	TRBJ2-1	.	TRBV7-9	TRBD2
CASRIGRSQGNTEAFF	TGTGCCAGCAGGATAGGGAGGTCCCAGGGGAACACTGAAGCTTTCTTT	TRBJ1-1	.	TRBV2	.
CASSVATGDTQYF	TGTGCCAGCAGCGTAGCTACCGGAGATACGCAGTATTTT	TRBJ2-3	.	TRBV9	.
CASSSRQGEKLFF	TGTGCCAGCAGCTCCCGACAGGGGGAAAAACTGTTTTTT	TRBJ1-4	.	TRBV7-9	TRBD1
CASSPPPGLAGAHEQFF	TGTGCCAGCAGCCCACCTCCAGGACTAGCGGGTGCCCATGAGCAGTTCTTC	TRBJ2-1	.	TRBV27	TRBD2
CASSTGLTSYEQYF	TGTGCCAGCAGCACCGGACTGACCTCCTACGAGCAGTACTTC	TRBJ2-7	few	TRBV5-6	.
CASSRSSSGNTIYF	TGTGCCAGCAGTCGCTCGAGCTCTGGAAACACCATATATTTT	TRBJ1-3	.	TRBV28	.
CASRAGGTNTEAFF	TGTGCCAGCCGGGCCGGGGGGACGAACACTGAAGCTTTCTTT	TRBJ1-1	.	TRBV27	.
CASSGGRETQYF	TGTGCCAGCTCAGGAGGACGGGAGACCCAGTACTTC	TRBJ2-5	.	TRBV18	.
CASSDPGINQETQYF	TGCGCCAGCAGTGACCCAGGAATTAACCAAGAGACCCAGTACTTC	TRBJ2-5	.	TRBV10-1	.
CASSLGLAGGDEQFF	TGCGCCAGCAGCTTGGGGCTAGCGGGAGGCGATGAGCAGTTCTTC	TRBJ2-1	.	TRBV5-1	TRBD2
CASSPTSGALGEQYF	TGTGCCAGCAGCCCGACATCAGGGGCCCTGGGCGAGCAGTACTTC	TRBJ2-7	.	TRBV11-3	.
CASSSELNPLMNTEAFF	TGTGCCAGCAGTTCCGAATTAAACCCACTTATGAACACTGAAGCTTTCTTT	TRBJ1-1	.	TRBV11-2	.
CASSGKAGGPNEQYF	TGTGCCAGCAGCGGAAAAGCGGGAGGGCCCAACGAGCAGTACTTC	TRBJ2-7	few	TRBV5-4	TRBD2
CASRRQGRSVTGELFF	TGCGCCAGCAGAAGACAGGGACGTAGCGTCACCGGGGAGCTGTTTTTT	TRBJ2-2	.	TRBV10-2	TRBD1
CASTSGRKGEQFF	TGTGCCAGCACTAGCGGGAGAAAGGGTGAGCAGTTCTTC	TRBJ2-1	.	TRBV2	TRBD2
CASTPRSRGAGNEQFF	TGTGCCAGTACCCCCCGATCCCGGGGGGCGGGCAATGAGCAGTTCTTC	TRBJ2-1	.	TRBV19	.